A single sample is the source of the 10 T cell receptor beta chains below, sequenced in a study of T cell repertoires in MIS-A myocarditis. Sequencing was performed with immunoSEQ multiplex PCR; in TCRdb, only in-frame clones are kept and a portion is missing. The repertoire consists of 11,000 or so clones, with approximately 80% occurring once and the leading ten covering around 29%. What was sequenced was right ventricle heart tissue obtained at autopsy. The receptors originated from a man younger than 35 with fulminant myocarditis from multisystem inflammatory syndrome in adults (MIS-A) after COVID-19.

V usage is TRBV18 and J usage is TRBJ1-4; 7 nucleotides align to TRBD1. V trimming: 5 bases; J trimming: 8 bases; junction bases outside the gene matches: 5. Germline V gene data show CDR1 as KGHSH and CDR2 as LQKENI. This CDR3 has 13 amino acids. The CDR3 bases are TGTGCCAGCTCATCGGGACAGCAAGAAAAACTGTTTTTT. Translating it yields CASSSGQQEKLFF.

This clone is classed as large. The chain links TRBV4-2 to TRBJ1-2; D might be TRBD1 (6 bases). The CDR3 has 15 residues. Deletions cut 0 bases from V and 6 bases from J, with 14 bases between. Looked up from germline, CDR1 is LGHNA and CDR2 is YNFKEQ. CDR3 in amino acids: CASSQEPGGANGYTF. The CDR3 DNA reads as TGTGCCAGCAGCCAAGAACCCGGGGGCGCGAATGGCTACACCTTC.

This clone was found a few times. V usage is TRBV7-9 and J usage is TRBJ1-2; possible D gene TRBD1, 5 bases. Germline V gives CDR1 SEHNR, CDR2 FQNEAQ (reference sequence). The V gene lost 3 bases and the J gene lost 4 bases, with 12 bases spanning the gap. This CDR3 contains 14 residues. The CDR3 DNA follows: TGTGCCAGCAGCTTGACCGGGGCTCTCTATGGCTACACCTTC. It yields the protein CASSLTGALYGYTF.

The chain links TRBV7-2 to TRBJ2-7, with D perhaps TRBD2 (6 bases). There are 18 residues in the CDR3. Germline V gene sequence: CDR1 SGHTA, CDR2 FQGNSA. V lost 5 bases to trimming and J lost 1 base, with 24 bases between them. CDR3 coding DNA: TGTGCCAGCAGCCCAATGCAACCGGGACTGGGAATTTCCTACGAGCAGTACTTC. Encoded protein: CASSPMQPGLGISYEQYF.

The sample holds one count of this clone. The chain employs TRBV9 and TRBJ1-1; possible D gene TRBD1, 6 bases. The CDR3 has 14 residues. Trimming pared 3 bases from V and 1 base from J, leaving 10 bases between. CDR1 SGDLS and CDR2 YYNGEE come from the germline V gene. In DNA, the CDR3 is TGTGCCAGCAGCGCGACAGGATCGAACACTGAAGCTTTCTTT. Protein product: CASSATGSNTEAFF.

This clone has only one observation. The rearrangement joins TRBV19 to TRBJ2-1, with 7 bases lining up with TRBD1. V lost 5 bases to trimming and J lost 5 bases; unmatched junction nucleotides: 15. The CDR3 runs to 17 residues. Germline V gives CDR1 LNHDA, CDR2 SQIVND (reference sequence). CDR3 region: CASSGLSGTDPNNEQFF. CDR3 sequence (DNA): TGTGCCAGTAGTGGCCTCTCCGGGACAGACCCTAACAATGAGCAGTTCTTC.

This clone was found a few times. The genes are TRBV28 and TRBJ2-5; the match to TRBD2 covers 7 bases. The trim removed 2 bases at V and 7 bases at J, leaving 7 bases unmatched. The CDR3 loop spans 14 amino acids. Germline assignment: CDR1 MDHEN and CDR2 SYDVKM. CDR3 in DNA: TGTGCCAGCAGTTTACCGGGGGGAACGGGGACCCAGTACTTC. It encodes CASSLPGGTGTQYF.

CDR3 coding DNA: TGTGCCAGCAGCGTAGGTCCCTCTCCCCGGGAGCTGTTTTTT. It specifies CASSVGPSPRELFF. The chain combines TRBV9 with TRBJ2-2; D ambiguous. CDR3 size: 14 residues. Germline loops: CDR1 SGDLS, CDR2 YYNGEE. Trimming took 0 bases from V and 9 from J, leaving 12 bases between them.

To note about this clone: An end of the junction differs from the germline gene, which may be a read error. The chain's CDR3 is CASLTRPPLLF. DNA of the CDR3: TGTGCCAGCCTTACTCGACCCCCACTACTCTTT. The gene calls are TRBV28 and TRBJ1-1; no clear D gene. Looked up from germline, CDR1 is MDHEN and CDR2 is SYDVKM. CDR3 length: 11 amino acids.

The chain recombines TRBV10-3 with TRBJ1-1; D unresolved. The CDR3 totals 13 residues. The germline CDR1 and CDR2 sequences are ENHRY and SYGVKD. Trimming took off 7 bases at V and 7 bases at J, with 16 bases between the two ends. CDR3 protein: CAITERTANEAFF. In nucleotides, the CDR3 is TGTGCCATCACCGAACGGACTGCTAATGAAGCTTTCTTT.